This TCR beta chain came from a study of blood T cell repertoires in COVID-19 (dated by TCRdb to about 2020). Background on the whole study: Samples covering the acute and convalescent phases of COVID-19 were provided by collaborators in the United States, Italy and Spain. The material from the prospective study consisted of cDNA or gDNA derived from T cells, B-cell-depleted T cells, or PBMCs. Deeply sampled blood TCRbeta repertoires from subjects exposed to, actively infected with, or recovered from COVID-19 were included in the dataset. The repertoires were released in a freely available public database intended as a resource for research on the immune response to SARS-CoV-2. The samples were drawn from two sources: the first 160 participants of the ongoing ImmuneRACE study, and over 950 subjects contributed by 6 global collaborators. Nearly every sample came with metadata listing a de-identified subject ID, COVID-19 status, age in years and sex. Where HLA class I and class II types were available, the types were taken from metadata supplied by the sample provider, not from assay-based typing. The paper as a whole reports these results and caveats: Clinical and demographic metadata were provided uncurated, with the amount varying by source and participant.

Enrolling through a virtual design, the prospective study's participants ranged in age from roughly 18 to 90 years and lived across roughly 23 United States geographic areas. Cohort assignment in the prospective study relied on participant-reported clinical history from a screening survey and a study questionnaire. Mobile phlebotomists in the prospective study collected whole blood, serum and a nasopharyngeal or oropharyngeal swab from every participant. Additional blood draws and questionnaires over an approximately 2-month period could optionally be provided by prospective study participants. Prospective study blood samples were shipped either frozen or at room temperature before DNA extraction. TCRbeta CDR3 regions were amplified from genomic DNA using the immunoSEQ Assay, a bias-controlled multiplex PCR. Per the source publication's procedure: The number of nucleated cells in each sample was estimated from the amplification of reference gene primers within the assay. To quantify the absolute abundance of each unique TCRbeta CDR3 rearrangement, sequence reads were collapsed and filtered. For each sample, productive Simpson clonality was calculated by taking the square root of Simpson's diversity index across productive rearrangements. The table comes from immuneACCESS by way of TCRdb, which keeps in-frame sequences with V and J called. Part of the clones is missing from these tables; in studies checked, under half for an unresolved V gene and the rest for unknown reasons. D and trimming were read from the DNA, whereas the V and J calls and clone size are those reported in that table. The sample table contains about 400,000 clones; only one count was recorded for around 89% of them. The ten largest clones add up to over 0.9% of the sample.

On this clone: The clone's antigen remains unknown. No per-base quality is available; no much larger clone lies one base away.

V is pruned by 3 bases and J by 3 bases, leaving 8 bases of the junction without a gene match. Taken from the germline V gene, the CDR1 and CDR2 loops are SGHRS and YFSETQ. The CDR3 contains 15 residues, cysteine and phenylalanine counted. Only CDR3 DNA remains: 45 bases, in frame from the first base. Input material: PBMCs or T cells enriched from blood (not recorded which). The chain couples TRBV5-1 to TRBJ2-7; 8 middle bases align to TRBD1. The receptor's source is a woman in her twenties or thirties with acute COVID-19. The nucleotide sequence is TGCGCCAGCAGCTCTGGACAGGGCTTCGACTACGAGCAGTACTTC. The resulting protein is CASSSGQGFDYEQYF.